A selection of T cell receptor beta chains follows, all from one sample in a study of shared clonotypes between healthy human individuals. Some clones are missing from TCRdb's copy, which holds only in-frame ones; the method was immunoSEQ multiplex PCR. The sample has 650,000 to 700,000 clones; roughly 91% are singletons. Specimen: memory CD8+ T cells from PBMCs. These receptors were collected from a man aged 18 to 30 in good health. Some clones in this sample may be carry-over from other donors' samples. Each CDR3 is given with its conserved first and last residue. Fields, in order: V gene, CDR3 protein.

v_call: TRBV19; cdr3_aa: CARSRGYSNQPQHF
v_call: TRBV11-3; cdr3_aa: CASSLRPGVSYEQYF
v_call: TRBV10-1; cdr3_aa: CASSGGDSPYEQYF
v_call: TRBV2; cdr3_aa: CASSDDWSRLAISDEQYF
v_call: TRBV5-1; cdr3_aa: CASSITGQSLGAFF
v_call: TRBV27; cdr3_aa: CASSPHRDRRYGYTF
v_call: TRBV5-4; cdr3_aa: CASSRDGESATNWGQFF
v_call: TRBV30; cdr3_aa: CAWSVGSNQPQHF
v_call: TRBV5-1; cdr3_aa: CASSLAQGAKYEQFF
v_call: TRBV27; cdr3_aa: CASSPRQVVSSVYEQYF
v_call: TRBV6-5; cdr3_aa: CASSYSAGEAYNEQFF
v_call: TRBV13; cdr3_aa: CASSTAGPVQETQYF
v_call: TRBV6-6; cdr3_aa: CASSPTLNEQFF
v_call: TRBV28; cdr3_aa: CASSSGGLYEQYF
v_call: TRBV11-2; cdr3_aa: CASGAGPSPRELFF
v_call: TRBV30; cdr3_aa: CAWSALGGTGQETQYF
v_call: TRBV7-9; cdr3_aa: CASRAGSYEQYF
v_call: TRBV11-2; cdr3_aa: CASSPRTGVGYNEQFF
v_call: TRBV5-1; cdr3_aa: CASSFGTSEVETQYF
v_call: TRBV10-3; cdr3_aa: CAIKQVLTYEQYF
v_call: TRBV7-9; cdr3_aa: CASSLREQFF
v_call: TRBV7-9; cdr3_aa: CASSLGQPGYEQYF
v_call: TRBV9; cdr3_aa: CASSEGDFGNEQFF
v_call: TRBV27; cdr3_aa: CASSPIRLAGPTYEQYF
v_call: TRBV13; cdr3_aa: CATKSRGGNTEAFF
v_call: TRBV19; cdr3_aa: CASSMGGVGPQHF
v_call: TRBV27; cdr3_aa: CASRWTWGNNEQFF
v_call: TRBV5-5; cdr3_aa: CASSQYQMNTEAFF
v_call: TRBV6-1; cdr3_aa: CASSEARQHNYGYTF
v_call: TRBV28; cdr3_aa: CASRRVRERQETQYF
v_call: TRBV9; cdr3_aa: CASSVAGTGLPETQYF
v_call: TRBV19; cdr3_aa: CASSPDREGNQPQHF
v_call: TRBV21-1; cdr3_aa: CASRTEAFF
v_call: TRBV9; cdr3_aa: CASSLNTGELFF
v_call: TRBV4-1; cdr3_aa: CASTLEGHTEAFF
v_call: TRBV10-2; cdr3_aa: CASSESLAANYEQYF
v_call: TRBV7-2; cdr3_aa: CASSLRFTGGTYEQYF
v_call: TRBV7-6; cdr3_aa: CASSFLAGEAYNEQFF
v_call: TRBV6-1; cdr3_aa: CASGTGGNTEAFF
v_call: TRBV27; cdr3_aa: CASGSRDGYYEQYF
v_call: TRBV27; cdr3_aa: CASRGSLYEQYF
v_call: TRBV10-3; cdr3_aa: CAISLDGELFF
v_call: TRBV28; cdr3_aa: CASSLYVRGGTNTGELFF
v_call: TRBV29-1; cdr3_aa: CSVEAQGPRNLYEQYF
v_call: TRBV27; cdr3_aa: CASSFQGAEDGYTF
v_call: TRBV6-5; cdr3_aa: CASSYGTDGGNEQFF